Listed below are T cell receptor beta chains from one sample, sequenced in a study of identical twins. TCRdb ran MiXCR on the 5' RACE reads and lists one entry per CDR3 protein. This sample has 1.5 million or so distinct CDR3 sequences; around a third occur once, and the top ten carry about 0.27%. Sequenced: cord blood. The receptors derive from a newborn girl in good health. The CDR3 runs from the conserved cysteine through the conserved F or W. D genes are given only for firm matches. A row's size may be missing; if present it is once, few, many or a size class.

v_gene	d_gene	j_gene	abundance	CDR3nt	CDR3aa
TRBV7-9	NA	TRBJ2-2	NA	TGTGCCAGCAGCTTAGCGCGGGACAGCGCGAACACCGGGGAGCTGTTTTTT	CASSLARDSANTGELFF
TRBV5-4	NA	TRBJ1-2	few	TGTGCCAGCAGCTTCAACGCGGGGGCAGATTTCAAGTATGGCTACACCTTC	CASSFNAGADFKYGYTF
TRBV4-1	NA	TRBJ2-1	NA	TGCGCCAGCAGCTCCGTCGGAGCGTCGAGCAATGAGCAGTTCTTC	CASSSVGASSNEQFF
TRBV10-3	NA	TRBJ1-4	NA	TGTGCCACCCTTAATCCAACTAATGAAAAACTGTTTTTT	CATLNPTNEKLFF
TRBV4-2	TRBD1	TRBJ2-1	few	TGTGCCAGCAGCTCACGCGCAGGGGGCACTGAGCAGTTCTTC	CASSSRAGGTEQFF
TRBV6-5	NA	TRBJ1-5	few	TGTGCCAGCAGCTCCAGCAGGGAGTGGAGCAATCAGCCCCAGCATTTT	CASSSSREWSNQPQHF
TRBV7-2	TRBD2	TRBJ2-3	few	TGTGCCAGCAGCTTCCGGACTAGCTGGAGAAGCACAGATACGCAGTATTTT	CASSFRTSWRSTDTQYF
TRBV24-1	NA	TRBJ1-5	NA	TGTGCCACCAGTGATTGGCAGGGACTGCAGCCCCAGCATTTT	CATSDWQGLQPQHF
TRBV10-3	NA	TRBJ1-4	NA	TGTGCCACCACGGGAGGGGCTAATGAAAAACTGTTTTTT	CATTGGANEKLFF
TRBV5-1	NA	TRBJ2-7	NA	TGCGCCAGCAGCTTGGGCTCCAGACACTACGAGCAGTACTTC	CASSLGSRHYEQYF
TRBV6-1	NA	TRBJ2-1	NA	TGTGCCAGCAGTGTGACGGATACCTACAATGAGCAGTTCTTC	CASSVTDTYNEQFF
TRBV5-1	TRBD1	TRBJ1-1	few	TGCGCCAGCAGCGAGACAGGGGGAACGGACACTGAAGCTTTCTTT	CASSETGGTDTEAFF
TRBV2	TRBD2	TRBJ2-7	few	TGTGCCAGCAGTGACGGGACTAGAGCCTACGAGCAGTACTTC	CASSDGTRAYEQYF
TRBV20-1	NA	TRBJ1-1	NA	TGCAGTGCTGACCAAATTACAGGAAACACTGAAGCTTTCTTT	CSADQITGNTEAFF
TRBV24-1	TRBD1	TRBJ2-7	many	TGTGCCACCAGTGATCCGGGACAGAGCTCCTACGAGCAGTACTTC	CATSDPGQSSYEQYF
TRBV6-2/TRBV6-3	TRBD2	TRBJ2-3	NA	TGTGCCAGCAGCCCTTGGGCAGCGGGAGAAACAGATACGCGGTATTTT	CASSPWAAGETDTRYF
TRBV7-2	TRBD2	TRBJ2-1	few	TGTGCCAGCAGCTTCTACCTAGCGGGGGGGGGGCACAATGAGCAGTTCTTC	CASSFYLAGGGHNEQFF
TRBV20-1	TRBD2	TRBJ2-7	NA	TGCAGTGCTAGAGGACTAGCGGGGGGCCGGTCCTACAATGAGCAGTACTTC	CSARGLAGGRSYNEQYF
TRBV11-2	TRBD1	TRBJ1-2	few	TGTGCCAGAAACGAGCGGACAGGGACGTCTGGCTACACCTTC	CARNERTGTSGYTF
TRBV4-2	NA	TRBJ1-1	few	TGTGCCAGCAGCCAAAGGACGGCGAACACTGAAGCTTTCTTT	CASSQRTANTEAFF
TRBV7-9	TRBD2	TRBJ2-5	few	TGTGCCAGCAGCCCTGGGGGGACTACCGAAGAGACCCAGTACTTC	CASSPGGTTEETQYF
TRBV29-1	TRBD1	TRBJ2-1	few	TGCAGCGTTTCGGACAGGGGGTACAATGAGCAGTTCTTC	CSVSDRGYNEQFF
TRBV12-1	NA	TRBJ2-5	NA	TGTGCCAGCAGCCCACAAGGAATCATAGGGAAAGAGACCCAGTACTTC	CASSPQGIIGKETQYF
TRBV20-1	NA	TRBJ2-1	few	TGCAGTGCTGGGGACCTCAATGAGCAGTTCTTC	CSAGDLNEQFF
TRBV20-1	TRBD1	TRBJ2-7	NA	TGCAGTGCTAGAAGACAGGGGCCCTTCTACGAGCAGTACTTC	CSARRQGPFYEQYF
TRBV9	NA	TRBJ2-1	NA	TGTGCCAGCAGCGTAGCTGAGATAGTTTACAATGAGCACTTCTTC	CASSVAEIVYNEHFF
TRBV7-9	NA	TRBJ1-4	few	TGTGCCAGCAGCTTGCGTGGGACTGTTAGTGAAAAACTGTTTTTT	CASSLRGTVSEKLFF
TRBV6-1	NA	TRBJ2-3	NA	TGTGCCAGCCTCACCGGCGGTATTACGCGGTATTTT	CASLTGGITRYF
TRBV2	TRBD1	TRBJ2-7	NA	TGTGTCGTCGGGACAGGAAGGTACGAGCAGTACTTC	CVVGTGRYEQYF
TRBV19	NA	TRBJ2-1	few	TGTGCCAGTAGTATAGATCTTGGCTTTTCTTCCTCCTACAATGAGCAGTTCTTC	CASSIDLGFSSSYNEQFF
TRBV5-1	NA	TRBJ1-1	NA	TGCGCCAGCAGTCAGAACCCCATGAACACTGAAGCTTTCTTT	CASSQNPMNTEAFF
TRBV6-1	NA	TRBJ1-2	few	TGTGCCAGCAACCCGGGACAACAGTACTATGGCTACACCTTC	CASNPGQQYYGYTF
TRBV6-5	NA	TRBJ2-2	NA	TGTGCCAGCACCACCCCCGGACCTAACACCGGGGAGCTGTTTTTT	CASTTPGPNTGELFF
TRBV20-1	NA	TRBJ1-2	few	TGCAGTGCTAGAAGCCAGGCCGCCAACTATGGCTACACCTTC	CSARSQAANYGYTF
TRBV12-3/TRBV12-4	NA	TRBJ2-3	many	TGTGCCAGCAGTTTGAGGTTCTTGGATACGCAGTATTTT	CASSLRFLDTQYF
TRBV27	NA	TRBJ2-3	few	TGTGCCAGCAGCCCAATTTCTGATTCTAGCACAGATACGCAGTATTTT	CASSPISDSSTDTQYF
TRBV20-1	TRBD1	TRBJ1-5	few	TGCAGTGCTAGACCCCTTCTCGGAAGACAGGGACATAGCAATCAGCCCCAGCATTTT	CSARPLLGRQGHSNQPQHF
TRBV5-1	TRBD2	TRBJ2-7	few	TGCGCCAGCAGCTTGAAAGGTAGCGGGAGCTCCGAGCAGTACTTC	CASSLKGSGSSEQYF
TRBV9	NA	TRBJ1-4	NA	TGTGCCAGCAGCGCGTCAGGGGCGGGAACTAATGAAAAACTGTTTTTT	CASSASGAGTNEKLFF
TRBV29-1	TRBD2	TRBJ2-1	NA	TGCAGCGTGGGACTAGGGGGCAATGAGCAGTTCTTC	CSVGLGGNEQFF
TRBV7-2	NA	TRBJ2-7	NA	TGTGCCAGCAGCTTAGGGGACGCTCCTTACGAGCAGTACTTC	CASSLGDAPYEQYF
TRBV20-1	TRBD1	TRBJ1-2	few	TGCAGTGCTGGTCCGACAGGGGAGAATGGCTACACCTTC	CSAGPTGENGYTF
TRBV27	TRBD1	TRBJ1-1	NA	TGTGCCATCAGTGAGTCAGGGGGACAGGGGGAAGCTTTCTTT	CAISESGGQGEAFF